This TCR beta chain was found in a study of OX40 agonist ivuxolimab in advanced cancers. Study-wide results and caveats: Clonal expansion in partial responders at 0.1-3.0 mg/kg ranked among the lowest.

A word on this clone: The target antigen is unknown.

The CDR3 totals 12 residues. Germline loops: CDR1 KGHSH, CDR2 LQKENI. The germline V and J ends were trimmed by 3 bases and 7 bases, with 6 bases remaining between them. The table came from immunoSEQ multiplex PCR; TCRdb's copy has only in-frame clones and leaves some out. The table includes tens of thousands of clones, roughly 80% detected once. The sequencing used CD4+ or CD8+ T cells sorted from blood, collected in a trial of the OX40 agonist ivuxolimab. This receptor was identified in an adult with an advanced solid tumor such as melanoma, head and neck, liver or kidney cancer. The V gene is TRBV18, the J gene TRBJ2-2, with D hard to call. CDR3 amino acids: CASSPSIGELFF. Written as DNA, the CDR3 is TGTGCCAGCTCACCGAGTATCGGGGAGCTGTTTTTT.